The TCR beta chain described here comes from a study of blood T cells in healthy people across ages. Overall study results and limits: Per million T cells, TCR beta diversity dropped about linearly as age rose. Naive T cell percentage strongly correlated with TCR beta diversity.

This CDR3 contains 13 residues. V lost 5 bases to trimming and J lost 8 bases, with 10 bases between them. Germline V gene lookup returns CDR1 SEHNR and CDR2 FQNEAQ (reference sequence). As regards this clonotype: The antigen is not known.

Alongside a J-beta primer mix, a sample-barcoded 5' primer served in a second PCR lasting about 7 to 12 cycles. Using its own MiXCR run on the 5' RACE reads, TCRdb lists one record per CDR3 protein. The sample comprises approximately 1,000,000 distinct CDR3 sequences, more than 30% of which are singletons, and about an eighth rests with the top ten. The TCR comes from a man aged 18 to 35 in good health. V gene TRBV7-9 combines with J gene TRBJ1-6; D gene ambiguous. Specimen: blood. CDR3 in DNA: TGTGCCAGCAGCGAGCTCACCGATTCACCCCTCCACTTT. Translated: CASSELTDSPLHF.